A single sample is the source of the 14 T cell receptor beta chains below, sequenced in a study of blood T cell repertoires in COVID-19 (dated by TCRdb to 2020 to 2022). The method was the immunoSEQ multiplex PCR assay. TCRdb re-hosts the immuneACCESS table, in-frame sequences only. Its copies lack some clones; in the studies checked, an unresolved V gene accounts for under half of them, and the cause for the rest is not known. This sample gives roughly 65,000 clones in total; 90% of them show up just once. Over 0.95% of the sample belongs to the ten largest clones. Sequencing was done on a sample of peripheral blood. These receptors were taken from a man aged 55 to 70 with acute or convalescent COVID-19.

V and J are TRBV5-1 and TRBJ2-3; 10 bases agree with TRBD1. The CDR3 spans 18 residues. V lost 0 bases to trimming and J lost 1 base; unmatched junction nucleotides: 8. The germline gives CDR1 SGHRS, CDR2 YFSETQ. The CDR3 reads CASSLAGRQGAGTDTQYF. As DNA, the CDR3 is TGCGCCAGCAGCTTGGCAGGCCGACAGGGGGCAGGCACAGATACGCAGTATTTT.

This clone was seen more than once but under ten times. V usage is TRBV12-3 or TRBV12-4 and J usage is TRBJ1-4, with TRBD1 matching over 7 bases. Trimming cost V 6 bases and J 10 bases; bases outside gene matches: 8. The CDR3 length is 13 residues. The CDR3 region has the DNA TGTGCCAGCAGGAGACAGGGCGGCGGAAAACTGTTTTTT. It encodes CASRRQGGGKLFF.

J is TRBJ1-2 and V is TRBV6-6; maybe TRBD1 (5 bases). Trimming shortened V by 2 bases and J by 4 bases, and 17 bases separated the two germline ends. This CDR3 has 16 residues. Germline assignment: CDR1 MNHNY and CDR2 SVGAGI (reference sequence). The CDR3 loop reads CASSYGTGSLPYGYTF. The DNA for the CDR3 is TGTGCCAGCAGTTACGGTACAGGATCGCTTCCCTATGGCTACACCTTC.

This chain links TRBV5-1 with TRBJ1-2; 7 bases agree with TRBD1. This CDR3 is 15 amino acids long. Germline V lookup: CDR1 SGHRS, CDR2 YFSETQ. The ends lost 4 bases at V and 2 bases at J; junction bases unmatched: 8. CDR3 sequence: CASSMRTGGNYGYTF. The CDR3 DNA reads TGCGCCAGCAGCATGAGGACAGGAGGCAACTATGGCTACACCTTC.

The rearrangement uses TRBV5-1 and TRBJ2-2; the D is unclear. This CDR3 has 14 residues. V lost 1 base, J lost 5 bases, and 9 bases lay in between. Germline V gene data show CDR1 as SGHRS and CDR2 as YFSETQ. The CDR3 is CASSLNPLTGELFF. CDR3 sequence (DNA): TGCGCCAGCAGCTTGAATCCGTTGACCGGGGAGCTGTTTTTT.

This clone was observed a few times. As DNA, the CDR3 is TGTGCCAGCAGCTCCACTCGACAGGGAGGCGAGACCCAGTACTTC. Amino acids: CASSSTRQGGETQYF. This chain joins TRBV11-3 and TRBJ2-5; D might be TRBD1 (7 bases). Per the germline V gene, CDR1 is SGHNT and CDR2 is YENEEA. The CDR3 is 15 amino acids. Trimming pared 4 bases from V and 5 bases from J, leaving 17 bases between.

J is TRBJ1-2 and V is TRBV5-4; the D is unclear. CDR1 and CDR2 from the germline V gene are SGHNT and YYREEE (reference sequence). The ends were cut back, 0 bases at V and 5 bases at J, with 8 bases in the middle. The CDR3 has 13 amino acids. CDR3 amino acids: CASSLARDYGYTF. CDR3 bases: TGTGCCAGCAGCTTGGCCCGAGATTATGGCTACACCTTC.

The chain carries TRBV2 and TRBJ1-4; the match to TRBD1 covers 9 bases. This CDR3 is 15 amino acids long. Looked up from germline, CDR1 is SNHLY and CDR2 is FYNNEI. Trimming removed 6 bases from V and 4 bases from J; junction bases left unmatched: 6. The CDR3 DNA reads TGTGCCAGCAGCCCGGACAGGGGCCATAATGAAAAACTGTTTTTT. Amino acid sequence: CASSPDRGHNEKLFF.

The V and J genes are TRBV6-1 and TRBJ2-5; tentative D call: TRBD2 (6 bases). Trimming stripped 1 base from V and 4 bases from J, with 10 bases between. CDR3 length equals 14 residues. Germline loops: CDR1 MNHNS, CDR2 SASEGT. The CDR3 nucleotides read TGTGCCAGCAGTGAAGGATGGGGAGGAGAGACCCAGTACTTC. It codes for CASSEGWGGETQYF.

In DNA form, the CDR3 reads TGTGCCAGCAGCCAAGTTTGGCAGGGGAACGAGCAGTACTTC. This sequence encodes CASSQVWQGNEQYF. The J gene is TRBJ2-7, the V gene TRBV4-2; D perhaps matches TRBD1 (6 bases). The CDR3 is 14 residues long. Germline assignment: CDR1 LGHNA and CDR2 YNFKEQ. Trimming took 1 base from V and 5 from J, leaving 12 bases between them.

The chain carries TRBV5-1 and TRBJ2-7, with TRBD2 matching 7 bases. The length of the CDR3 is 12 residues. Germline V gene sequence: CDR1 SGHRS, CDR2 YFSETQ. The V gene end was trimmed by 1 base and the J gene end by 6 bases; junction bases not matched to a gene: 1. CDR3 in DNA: TGCGCCAGCAGCTTGCCGGGAGGCGAGCAGTACTTC. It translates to CASSLPGGEQYF.

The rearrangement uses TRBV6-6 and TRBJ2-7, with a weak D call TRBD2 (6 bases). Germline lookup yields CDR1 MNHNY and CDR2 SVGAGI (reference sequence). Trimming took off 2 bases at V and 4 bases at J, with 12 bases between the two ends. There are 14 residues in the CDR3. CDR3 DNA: TGTGCCAGCAGTTACCGGCGGGAAGGTTACGAGCAGTACTTC. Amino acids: CASSYRREGYEQYF.

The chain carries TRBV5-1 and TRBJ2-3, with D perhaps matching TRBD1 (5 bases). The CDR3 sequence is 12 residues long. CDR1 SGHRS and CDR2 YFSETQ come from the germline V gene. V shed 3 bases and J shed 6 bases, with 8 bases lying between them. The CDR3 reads CASSSRVDTQYF. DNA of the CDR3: TGCGCCAGCAGCTCCAGGGTGGATACGCAGTATTTT.

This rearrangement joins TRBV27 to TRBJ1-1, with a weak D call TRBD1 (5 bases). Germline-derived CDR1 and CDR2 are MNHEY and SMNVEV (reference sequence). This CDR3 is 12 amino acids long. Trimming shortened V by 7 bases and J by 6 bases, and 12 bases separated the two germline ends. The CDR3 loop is CASTSGLAEAFF. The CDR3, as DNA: TGTGCCAGCACCTCAGGGTTGGCTGAAGCTTTCTTT.